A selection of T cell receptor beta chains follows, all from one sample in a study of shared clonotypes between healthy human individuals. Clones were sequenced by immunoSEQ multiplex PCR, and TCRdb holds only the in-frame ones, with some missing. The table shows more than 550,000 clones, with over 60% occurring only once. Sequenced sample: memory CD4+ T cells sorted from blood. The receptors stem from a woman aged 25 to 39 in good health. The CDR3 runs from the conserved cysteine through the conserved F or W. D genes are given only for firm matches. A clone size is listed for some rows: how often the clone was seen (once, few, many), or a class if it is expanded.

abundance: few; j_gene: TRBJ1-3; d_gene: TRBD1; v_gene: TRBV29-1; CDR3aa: CSAHRTGVGNTIYF; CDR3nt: TGCAGCGCCCACCGGACAGGGGTTGGAAACACCATATATTTT
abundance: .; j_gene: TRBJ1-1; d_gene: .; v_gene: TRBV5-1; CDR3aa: CASNLGGMNTEAFF; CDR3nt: TGCGCCAGCAACTTAGGTGGGATGAACACTGAAGCTTTCTTT
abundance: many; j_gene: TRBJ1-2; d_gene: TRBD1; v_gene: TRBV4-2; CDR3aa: CASSQDIPTRTGGVGYTF; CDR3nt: TGTGCCAGCAGCCAAGATATTCCCACCAGGACAGGGGGCGTCGGCTACACCTTC
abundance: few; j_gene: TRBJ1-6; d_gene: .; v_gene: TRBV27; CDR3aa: CASSLPWNSPLHF; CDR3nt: TGTGCCAGCAGTTTACCGTGGAATTCACCCCTCCACTTT
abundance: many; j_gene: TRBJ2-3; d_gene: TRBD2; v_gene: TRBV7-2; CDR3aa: CASSNSLLAGDTDTQYF; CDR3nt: TGTGCCAGCAGCAATAGCCTCCTAGCGGGGGACACAGATACGCAGTATTTT
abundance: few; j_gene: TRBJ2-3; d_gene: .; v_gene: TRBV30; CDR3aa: CAWSVGLGTDTQYF; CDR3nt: TGTGCCTGGAGTGTAGGCTTAGGGACAGATACGCAGTATTTT
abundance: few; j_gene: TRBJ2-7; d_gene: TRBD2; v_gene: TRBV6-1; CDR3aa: CASSERTSGINEQYF; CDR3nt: TGTGCCAGCAGTGAAAGGACTAGCGGGATTAACGAGCAGTACTTC
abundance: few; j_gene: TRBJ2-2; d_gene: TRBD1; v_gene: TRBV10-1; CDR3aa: CASSAVSGTGGLVTGELFF; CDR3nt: TGCGCCAGCAGTGCAGTAAGCGGGACAGGGGGGTTGGTTACCGGGGAGCTGTTTTTT
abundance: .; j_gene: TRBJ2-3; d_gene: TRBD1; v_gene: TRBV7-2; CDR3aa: CASSLGQGSTDTQYF; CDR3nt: TGTGCCAGCAGCTTAGGACAGGGAAGCACAGATACGCAGTATTTT
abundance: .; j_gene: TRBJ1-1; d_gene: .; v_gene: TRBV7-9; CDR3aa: CASSLVTDTEAFF; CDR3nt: TGTGCCAGCAGCTTAGTAACGGACACTGAAGCTTTCTTT
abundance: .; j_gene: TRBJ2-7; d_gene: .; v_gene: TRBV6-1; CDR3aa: CASSQDRNYEQYF; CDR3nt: TGTGCCAGCTCCCAGGACAGAAACTACGAGCAGTACTTC
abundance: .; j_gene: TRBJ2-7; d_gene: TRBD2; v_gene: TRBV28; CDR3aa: CASSLYPSGAYEQYF; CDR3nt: TGTGCCAGCAGTTTATACCCTAGCGGAGCCTACGAGCAGTACTTC
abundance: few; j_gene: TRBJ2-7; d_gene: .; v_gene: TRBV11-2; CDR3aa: CASSFEPLLVYEQYF; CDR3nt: TGTGCCAGCAGCTTCGAACCCTTATTAGTCTACGAGCAGTACTTC
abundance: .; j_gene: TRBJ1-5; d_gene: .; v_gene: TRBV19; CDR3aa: CASSIERSNQPQHF; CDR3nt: TGTGCCAGTAGTATAGAACGGAGCAATCAGCCCCAGCATTTT
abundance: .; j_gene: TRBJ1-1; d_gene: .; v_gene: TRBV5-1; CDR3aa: CASSLDFPNTEAFF; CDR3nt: TGCGCCAGCAGCTTGGACTTCCCGAACACTGAAGCTTTCTTT
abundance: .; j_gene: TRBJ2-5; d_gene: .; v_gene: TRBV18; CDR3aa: CASSIGMRQETQYF; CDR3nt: TGTGCCAGCTCGATAGGGATGCGCCAAGAGACCCAGTACTTC
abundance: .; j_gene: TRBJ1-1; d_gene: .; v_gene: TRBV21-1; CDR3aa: CASSESPTPIRGTEAFF; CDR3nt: TGTGCCAGCAGCGAATCCCCCACACCGATAAGAGGAACTGAAGCTTTCTTT
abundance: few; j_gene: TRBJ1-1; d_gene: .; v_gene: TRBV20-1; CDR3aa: CSARGNTEAFF; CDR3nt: TGCAGTGCTAGAGGGAACACTGAAGCTTTCTTT
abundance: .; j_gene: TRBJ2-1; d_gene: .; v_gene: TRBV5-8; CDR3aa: CASSLEEGLKGFF; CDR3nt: TGTGCCAGCAGCTTGGAAGAGGGATTGAAGGGATTCTTC
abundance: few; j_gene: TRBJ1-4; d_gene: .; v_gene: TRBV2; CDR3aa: CASSEGGGNEKLFF; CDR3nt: TGTGCCAGCAGTGAAGGCGGGGGGAACGAAAAACTGTTTTTT
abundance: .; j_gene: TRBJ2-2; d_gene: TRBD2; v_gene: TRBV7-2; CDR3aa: CASSVTPSGTYTGELFF; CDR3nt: TGTGCCAGCAGCGTAACTCCTAGCGGGACCTACACCGGGGAGCTGTTTTTT
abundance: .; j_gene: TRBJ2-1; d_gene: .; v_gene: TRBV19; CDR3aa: CASSIDYERAYNEQFF; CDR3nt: TGTGCCAGTAGTATAGATTATGAGCGAGCGTACAATGAGCAGTTCTTC
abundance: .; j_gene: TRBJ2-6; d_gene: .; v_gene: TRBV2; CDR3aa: CASLRSIRSGANVLTF; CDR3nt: TGTGCCAGCCTCCGCTCCATCCGCTCTGGGGCCAACGTCCTGACTTTC
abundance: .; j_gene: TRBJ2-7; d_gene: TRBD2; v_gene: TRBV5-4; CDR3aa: CASSGGLAGFYEQYF; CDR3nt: TGTGCCAGCAGCGGGGGACTAGCGGGGTTCTACGAGCAGTACTTC
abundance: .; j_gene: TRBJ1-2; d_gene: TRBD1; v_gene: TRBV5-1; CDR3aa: CASSLGQGRDYGYTF; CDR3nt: TGCGCCAGCAGCTTGGGACAGGGGAGGGACTATGGCTACACCTTC
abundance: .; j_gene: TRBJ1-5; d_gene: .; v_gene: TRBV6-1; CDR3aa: CASVGGDSNNQPQHF; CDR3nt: TGTGCCAGCGTGGGGGGGGATAGTAACAATCAGCCCCAGCATTTT
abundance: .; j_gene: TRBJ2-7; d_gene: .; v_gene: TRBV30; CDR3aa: CAWRRTNEQYF; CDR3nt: TGTGCCTGGAGAAGAACGAACGAGCAGTACTTC
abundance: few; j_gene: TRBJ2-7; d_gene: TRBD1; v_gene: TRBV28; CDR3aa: CASSSGGSYEQYF; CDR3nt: TGTGCCAGCAGCTCAGGGGGCTCCTACGAGCAGTACTTC
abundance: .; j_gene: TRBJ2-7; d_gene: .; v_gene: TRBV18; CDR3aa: CASSLVRDPRSYEQYF; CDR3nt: TGTGCCAGCTCCCTTGTCCGGGACCCCCGCTCCTACGAGCAGTACTTC
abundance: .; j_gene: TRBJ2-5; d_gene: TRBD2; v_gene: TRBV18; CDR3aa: CASSTGLAGANQETQYF; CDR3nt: TGTGCCAGCTCGACGGGACTAGCGGGAGCGAACCAAGAGACCCAGTACTTC
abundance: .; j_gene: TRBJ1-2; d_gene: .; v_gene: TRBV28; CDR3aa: CASSQGGGYGYTF; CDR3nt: TGTGCCAGCAGTCAAGGGGGTGGCTATGGCTACACCTTC
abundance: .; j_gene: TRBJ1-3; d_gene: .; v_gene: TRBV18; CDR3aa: CASSPDSSGNTIYF; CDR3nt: TGTGCCAGCTCACCAGACAGCTCTGGAAACACCATATATTTT
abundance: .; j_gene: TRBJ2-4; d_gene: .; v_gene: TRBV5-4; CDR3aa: CASSFDPPQVAKNIQYF; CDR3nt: TGTGCCAGCAGCTTTGATCCGCCACAGGTAGCCAAAAACATTCAGTACTTC
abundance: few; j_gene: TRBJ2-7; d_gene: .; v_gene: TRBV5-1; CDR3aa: CASSWLNEQYF; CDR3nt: TGCGCCAGCAGCTGGCTCAACGAGCAGTACTTC
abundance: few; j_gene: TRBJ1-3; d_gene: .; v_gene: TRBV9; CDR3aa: CASSSRPSGNTIYF; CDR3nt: TGTGCCAGCAGTTCCCGTCCCTCTGGAAACACCATATATTTT
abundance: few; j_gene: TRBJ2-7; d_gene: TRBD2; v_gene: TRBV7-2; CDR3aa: CASSLSLAGGREQYF; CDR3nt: TGTGCCAGCAGCTTATCGCTAGCGGGAGGTCGGGAGCAGTACTTC